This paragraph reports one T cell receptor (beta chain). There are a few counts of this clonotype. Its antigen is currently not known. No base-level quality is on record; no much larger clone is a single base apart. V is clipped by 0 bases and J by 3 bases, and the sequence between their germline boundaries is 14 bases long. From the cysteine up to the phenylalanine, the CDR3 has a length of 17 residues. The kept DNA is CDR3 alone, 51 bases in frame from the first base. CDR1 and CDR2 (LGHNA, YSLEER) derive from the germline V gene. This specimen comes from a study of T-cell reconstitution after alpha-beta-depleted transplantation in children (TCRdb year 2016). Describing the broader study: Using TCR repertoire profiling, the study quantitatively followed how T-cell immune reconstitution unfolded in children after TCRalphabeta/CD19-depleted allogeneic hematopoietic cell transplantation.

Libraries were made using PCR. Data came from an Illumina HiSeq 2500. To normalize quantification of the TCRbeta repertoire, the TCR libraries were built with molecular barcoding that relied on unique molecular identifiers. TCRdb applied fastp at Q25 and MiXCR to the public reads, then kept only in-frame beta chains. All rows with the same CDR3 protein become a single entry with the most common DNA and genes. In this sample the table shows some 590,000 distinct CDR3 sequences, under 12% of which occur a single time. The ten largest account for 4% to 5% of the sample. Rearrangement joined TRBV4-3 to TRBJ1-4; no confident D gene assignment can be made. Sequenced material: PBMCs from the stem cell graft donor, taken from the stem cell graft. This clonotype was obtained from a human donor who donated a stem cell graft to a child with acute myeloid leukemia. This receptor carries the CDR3 CASSQEYPSQPNEKLFF. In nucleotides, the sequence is TGCGCCAGCAGCCAAGAGTACCCCAGTCAACCTAATGAAAAACTGTTTTTT.